Described below is a single T cell receptor (beta chain) sequence and its context. The data are from a study of CD8 T cells in Susac syndrome. Study in general: Clinical remission applied to roughly 8 sequenced Susac syndrome patients, and five or six had active disease.

Random hexamers were used to reverse transcribe roughly 0.45 to 1 ug of RNA. With immunoSEQ multiplex PCR, TCR beta CDR3 was amplified across 54 Vbeta and 13 Jbeta. Via MiXCR, TCRdb re-called the immunoSEQ multiplex PCR reads, giving one row per CDR3 protein. The sample includes about 140,000 distinct CDR3 sequences, more than 85% of them seen just once. The germline V gene has CDR1 SNHLY and CDR2 FYNNEI. The CDR3 is 14 amino acids. Trimming took 5 bases from V and 7 from J, leaving 14 bases between them. In blood CD8+ and CD4+ T cells, TCR beta underwent sequencing. Negative isolation yielded CD4+ and CD8+ T cells, and FACS enriched TEMRA cells.

What was sequenced was CD4+ T cells from PBMCs. This receptor was obtained from a human donor with Susac syndrome. The rearrangement links TRBV2 to TRBJ1-4; no definite D call. The CDR3 DNA is TGTGCCAGCAGTCAGGTGGGAAATCGTGAAAAACTGTTTTTT. Its protein is CASSQVGNREKLFF.